Each of the 13 T cell receptor beta chains below was sequenced from the same sample in a study of long-term antiretroviral therapy in people with HIV. They ran version v3.0 of the immunoSEQ assay at survey level. TCRdb's copy holds only in-frame clones and misses some; the assay was immunoSEQ multiplex PCR. This sample has some 33,000 clones, with roughly 97% found just once. Sequencing was performed on unsorted PBMCs, taken 7.6 years after starting antiretroviral therapy. The receptors come from a man between 25 and 39 years old with HIV.

This chain connects TRBV9 to TRBJ2-7; D gene uncertain. V dropped 0 bases and J dropped 6 bases, with 13 bases sitting between them. This CDR3 has 14 residues. From germline, CDR1 is SGDLS and CDR2 YYNGEE. The CDR3 DNA reads TGTGCCAGCAGCGTAGGGGGTGGTACGAGCGAGCAGTACTTC. Translated: CASSVGGGTSEQYF.

The CDR3: CASSSQDNEQFF. CDR3 in DNA: TGTGCCAGCAGCTCACAGGACAATGAGCAGTTCTTC. The gene calls are TRBV11-3 and TRBJ2-1, with D possibly being TRBD1 (5 bases). The V end lost 4 bases, the J end lost 5 bases, and 6 bases lay between the germline ends. Germline-derived CDR1 and CDR2 are SGHNT and YENEEA. The CDR3 runs 12 residues. Filled out from reference TRBV11-3 and TRBJ2-1, the complete variable domain reads EAGVVQSPRYKIIEKKQPVAFWCNPISGHNTLYWYLQNLGQGPELLIRYENEEAVDDSQLPKDRFSAERLKGVDSTLKIQPAELGDSAVYLCASSSQDNEQFFGPGTRLTVL.

The chain has TRBV6-6 and TRBJ1-5; D is undetermined. V was clipped by 7 bases and J by 6 bases, with 16 bases between them. The CDR3 totals 14 residues. Germline V gives CDR1 MNHNY, CDR2 SVGAGI (reference sequence). The CDR3 DNA sequence: TGTGCCAGCATGGAGGGCCCCGACGGTCAGCCCCAGCATTTT. Amino acid sequence: CASMEGPDGQPQHF.

This sequence joins TRBV7-3 and TRBJ2-5; D is unresolved. The length of the CDR3 is 13 residues. Germline lookup yields CDR1 SGHTA and CDR2 FQGTGA. Trimming pared 1 base from V and 1 base from J, leaving 4 bases between. DNA of the CDR3: TGTGCCAGCAGCTTAATCGGCCAAGAGACCCAGTACTTC. Translation: CASSLIGQETQYF.

The genes are TRBV7-9 and TRBJ1-5; possibly TRBD1 for D (5 bases). This CDR3 has 16 residues. Trimming removed 5 bases from V and 6 bases from J, with 20 bases in between. CDR1 SEHNR and CDR2 FQNEAQ come from the germline V gene (reference sequence). The CDR3: CASSLLGPQRGQPQHF. The CDR3 DNA reads TGTGCCAGCAGCCTCCTGGGACCCCAGAGAGGTCAGCCCCAGCATTTT.

This chain joins TRBV7-2 and TRBJ1-2; the D gene is possibly TRBD1 (6 bases). Trimming removed 2 bases at V and 7 bases at J, with 17 bases between. The CDR3 consists of 15 residues. Germline V CDR1 and CDR2: SGHTA, FQGNSA. CDR3 bases: TGTGCCAGCAGCTTACTGGTGGGGGGGCGTGTTGGCTACACCTTC. Amino acid sequence: CASSLLVGGRVGYTF.

V and J are TRBV15 and TRBJ1-1; D is possibly TRBD1 (5 bases). The CDR3 is 15 amino acids. Trimming removed 1 base at V and 2 bases at J, with 11 bases between. Looked up from germline, CDR1 is LNHNV and CDR2 is YYDKDF (reference sequence). In DNA form, the CDR3 reads TGTGCCACCAGCAGAGGGGACCCCACTAACACTGAAGCTTTCTTT. It translates to CATSRGDPTNTEAFF.

The gene calls are TRBV6-1 and TRBJ2-5, with 11 bases aligning to TRBD2. Trimming removed 4 bases from V and 0 bases from J; junction bases left unmatched: 4. The CDR3 runs to 16 residues. CDR1 is MNHNS and CDR2 is SASEGT in the germline V gene. The CDR3 DNA reads as TGTGCCAGCAGTGGCTTGACTAGCGGGGACCAAGAGACCCAGTACTTC. It codes for CASSGLTSGDQETQYF.

This CDR3 reads CASKRTGGETQYF. CDR3 coding DNA: TGTGCCAGCAAAAGAACAGGGGGAGAGACCCAGTACTTC. The rearrangement uses TRBV6-5 and TRBJ2-5, with 8 nucleotides matching TRBD1. The CDR3 is 13 amino acids. The V and J ends lost 7 bases and 4 bases, in that order; junction bases with no gene match: 5. Germline V CDR1 and CDR2: MNHEY, SVGAGI.

The count of this clone is one. This rearrangement joins TRBV5-4 to TRBJ1-4, with 7 positions matching TRBD1. In germline, CDR1 is SGHNT, CDR2 YYREEE (reference sequence). The CDR3 has 15 amino acids. The junction had 11 bases not matched to a gene; V was cut back by 4 bases and J by 8 bases. For the CDR3, the DNA is TGTGCCAGCAGCGGGCAAGGGGGCAACGAAGAAAAACTGTTTTTT. This encodes CASSGQGGNEEKLFF. Combining the CDR3 with reference TRBV5-4 and TRBJ1-4 gives the whole variable domain ETGVTQSPTHLIKTRGQQVTLRCSSQSGHNTVSWYQQALGQGPQFIFQYYREEENGRGNFPPRFSGLQFPNYSSELNVNALELDDSALYLCASSGQGGNEEKLFFGSGTQLSVL.

V and J are TRBV7-9 and TRBJ2-2; D is unresolved. Trimming took 3 bases from V and 5 from J, leaving 10 bases between them. The CDR3 contains 14 residues. Per germline, CDR1 SEHNR and CDR2 FQNEAQ (reference sequence). The CDR3 loop reads CASSFVQQTGELFF. The CDR3 DNA follows: TGTGCCAGCAGCTTTGTACAGCAAACCGGGGAGCTGTTTTTT.

This clone was detected once. The rearrangement links TRBV5-1 to TRBJ2-2; 9 nucleotides line up with TRBD1. The trim removed 4 bases at V and 5 bases at J, leaving 3 bases unmatched. The CDR3 covers 14 residues. Germline V CDR1 and CDR2: SGHRS, YFSETQ. The CDR3 nucleotides are TGCGCCAGCAGCACAGGGGGCACGACCGGGGAGCTGTTTTTT. It is translated as CASSTGGTTGELFF.

The rearrangement joins TRBV21-1 to TRBJ1-2; the table assigns TRBD1, which was not confirmed against the DNA. TRBV21-1 is annotated as a pseudogene. The length of the CDR3 is 15 residues. Here the CDR3 reads CASSFQRGRGYGYTF. In nucleotides, the CDR3 is TGTGCCAGCAGCTTCCAGAGGGGCAGGGGATATGGCTACACCTTC.